These 28 T cell receptor beta chains were all obtained from the same sample, sequenced in a study of vaccination and CD4 T cells after COVID-19. Their cognate antigens are unknown. With the Oncomine TCR Beta short-read assay, DNA from cultured CD4+ T cells was sequenced. MiXCR, run by TCRdb on the PCR reads, gives a single entry per CDR3 protein. The repertoire holds roughly 15,000 distinct CDR3 sequences, with 50% to 55% as singletons. Treatment here: approximately nine-day PBMC culture with coronavirus spike peptide pools or control peptides (ViraFEST assay). Sequencing used CD4+ T cells from blood, cultured in vitro. The receptors stem from a human donor who had recovered from COVID-19.

This clonotype came up once. J is TRBJ1-2 and V is TRBV28; possible D gene TRBD1, 6 bases. V gave up 5 bases and J gave up 8 bases, with 18 bases separating them. The CDR3 has 14 residues. CDR1 is MDHEN, CDR2 SYDVKM, per germline. The CDR3 loop reads CASSGGGRGGGYTF. The CDR3, as DNA: TGTGCCAGCAGTGGGGGGGGCAGGGGTGGCGGCTACACCTTC.

There are a few counts of this clonotype. This sequence joins TRBV20-1 and TRBJ1-1, with D possibly matching TRBD1 (5 bases). Germline V gene data show CDR1 as DFQATT and CDR2 as SNEGSKA (reference sequence). The CDR3 contains 13 residues. The ends were cut back, 3 bases at V and 0 bases at J, with 8 bases in the middle. The CDR3 sequence is CSARGTVNTEAFF. The CDR3 nucleotides read TGCAGTGCTAGGGGGACGGTGAACACTGAAGCTTTCTTT.

This rearrangement joins TRBV2 to TRBJ1-6; D call uncertain. Germline values: CDR1 SNHLY, CDR2 FYNNEI. The CDR3 contains 15 residues. The V and J ends lost 3 bases and 0 bases respectively, with 6 bases between them. The CDR3 spells CASSEASSYNSPLHF. The CDR3 DNA follows: TGTGCCAGCAGTGAGGCGAGCTCCTATAATTCACCCCTCCACTTT.

This clonotype was seen a few times. V and J are TRBV19 and TRBJ2-2; 8 nucleotides agree with TRBD2. The CDR3 is made up of 14 amino acids. Germline V CDR1 and CDR2: LNHDA, SQIVND (reference sequence). V lost 7 bases, J lost 6 bases, and 7 bases stayed unmatched. CDR3 sequence reads: CASIGRGWSGELFF. The CDR3 region has the DNA TGTGCCAGTATCGGGAGGGGTTGGTCCGGGGAGCTGTTTTTT.

The chain employs TRBV7-6 and TRBJ2-7, with D possibly called TRBD1 or TRBD2 (7 bases each). The germline CDR1 and CDR2 sequences are SGHVS and FNYEAQ. The CDR3 runs 15 residues. V lost 5 bases and J 5 bases, leaving 19 bases between the germline ends. CDR3 sequence reads: CASSQGGGYRDEQYF. The CDR3 DNA reads as TGTGCCAGCAGCCAGGGGGGGGGGTATCGCGACGAGCAGTACTTC.

This clonotype has just a few counts. V and J are TRBV7-3 and TRBJ1-3, with a tentative D call TRBD1 (5 bases). CDR1 and CDR2 from the germline V gene are SGHTA and FQGTGA. The CDR3 is made up of 13 amino acids. V was trimmed by 8 bases and J by 1 base, leaving 9 bases between them. The CDR3 reads CASGRGSGNTIYF. Written as DNA, the CDR3 is TGTGCCAGCGGGCGGGGGTCTGGAAACACCATATATTTT.

The chain employs TRBV25-1 and TRBJ1-1; D is undetermined. CDR3 size: 13 residues. The germline V and J ends were trimmed by 8 bases and 3 bases, with 13 bases remaining between them. Germline CDR1 MGHDK, CDR2 SYGVNS. CDR3 sequence: CASLSRVDTEAFF. The DNA of the CDR3 is TGTGCCAGCCTTTCAAGGGTGGACACTGAAGCTTTCTTT.

The genes are TRBV7-9 and TRBJ2-2; TRBD1 might be the D (6 bases). CDR1 SEHNR and CDR2 FQNEAQ come from the germline V gene (reference sequence). This CDR3 is built from 15 residues. Trimming took 7 bases from V and 1 from J, leaving 13 bases between them. Written as DNA, the CDR3 is TGTGCCAGCAACTGGGGGCAGGGGAACACCGGGGAGCTGTTTTTT. As protein: CASNWGQGNTGELFF.

The CDR3 loop reads CATASGRTYEQYF. The DNA for the CDR3 is TGTGCCACCGCTAGCGGGAGGACCTACGAGCAGTACTTC. The gene calls are TRBV6-1 and TRBJ2-7; 11 bases are shared with TRBD2. V lost 10 bases, J lost 2 bases, and 4 bases stayed unmatched. CDR3 length: 13 residues. Germline lookup yields CDR1 MNHNS and CDR2 SASEGT.

This clonotype has a handful of counts. The chain joins TRBV30 to TRBJ1-2; D is uncertain. V lost 4 bases and J lost 1, with 25 bases in between. Germline V CDR1 and CDR2: GTSNPN, SVGIG (reference sequence). The CDR3 has 18 residues. CDR3 coding DNA: TGTGCCTGGACCCGAATCGAGGCACGACGAATCTATAACTATGGCTACACCTTC. It is translated as CAWTRIEARRIYNYGYTF.

This clonotype was seen a handful of times. J is TRBJ1-5 and V is TRBV21-1; the table's D gene call, TRBD1, was not cross checked with the DNA. TRBV21-1 is recorded as a pseudogene. The CDR3 covers 17 residues. In nucleotides, the CDR3 is TGTGCCAGCAGCAAAGGGCACCCCCGGAATGGGAATCAGCCCCAGCATTTT. Translation gives CASSKGHPRNGNQPQHF.

This chain connects TRBV6-2 or TRBV6-3 to TRBJ2-7, with 10 bases that match TRBD2. J lost 7 bases, V lost 6 bases, and 6 bases had no gene match. CDR1 MNHEY and CDR2 SVGEGT come from the germline V gene. The CDR3 extends over 13 amino acids. CDR3 DNA: TGTGCCAGCAGCTCTAGCGGGAGCAGGGAGCAGTACTTC. Translating it yields CASSSSGSREQYF.

J is TRBJ2-7 and V is TRBV27; TRBD2 matches at 8 bases. The CDR3 is 14 residues long. Germline lookup yields CDR1 MNHEY and CDR2 SMNVEV (reference sequence). The J segment lost 3 bases and the V segment lost 2 bases, leaving 3 bases of the junction unmatched. The CDR3 DNA reads as TGTGCCAGCAGTTTACTAAGCGGGAGCTACGAGCAGTACTTC. It codes for CASSLLSGSYEQYF.

The chain is built from TRBV27 and TRBJ1-1, with TRBD1 as a possible D gene (6 bases). The CDR3 loop spans 14 amino acids. CDR1 is MNHEY and CDR2 is SMNVEV in the germline V gene (reference sequence). The germline V and J ends were trimmed by 6 bases and 6 bases, with 17 bases remaining between them. This chain's CDR3 is CASSPRGGGAEAFF. In DNA form, the CDR3 reads TGTGCCAGCAGCCCAAGGGGGGGGGGGGCTGAAGCTTTCTTT.

There are a few counts of this clonotype. This chain connects TRBV6-2 or TRBV6-3 to TRBJ1-5, with D possibly being TRBD1 (5 bases). This CDR3 spans 12 amino acids. The V end lost 4 bases, the J end lost 6 bases, and 7 bases lay between the germline ends. The germline gives CDR1 MNHEY, CDR2 SVGEGT. As DNA, the CDR3 is TGTGCCAGCAGTTGGGGGAGTCAGCCCCAGCATTTT. Translated: CASSWGSQPQHF.

This chain connects TRBV7-9 to TRBJ1-5, with TRBD1 as a possible D gene (5 bases). Trimming took 2 bases from V and 6 from J, leaving 11 bases between them. The CDR3 is 14 amino acids. The germline CDR1 and CDR2 sequences are SEHNR and FQNEAQ (reference sequence). For the CDR3, the DNA is TGTGCCAGCAGCTTAAAAGGGCAGGGTCAGCCCCAGCATTTT. This sequence encodes CASSLKGQGQPQHF.

This chain uses TRBV4-1 with TRBJ2-3; 10 bases agree with TRBD2. The CDR3 is 16 amino acids. The germline V gene has CDR1 MGHRA and CDR2 YSYEKL. The junction had 10 bases not matched to a gene; V was cut back by 4 bases and J by 6 bases. The CDR3: CASSPKAGGRGDTQYF. CDR3 DNA: TGCGCCAGCAGCCCCAAAGCGGGAGGGCGTGGGGATACGCAGTATTTT.

The CDR3 loop is CAIKGGAKNIQYF. The DNA for the CDR3 is TGTGCCATCAAGGGCGGGGCCAAAAACATTCAGTACTTC. The chain combines TRBV10-3 with TRBJ2-4, with D possibly being TRBD2 (5 bases). CDR3 length: 13 residues. V was clipped by 7 bases and J by 1 base, with 8 bases between them. Germline CDR1 and CDR2: ENHRY and SYGVKD.

The chain uses TRBV27 and TRBJ1-6; possible D gene TRBD1, 6 bases. Looked up from germline, CDR1 is MNHEY and CDR2 is SMNVEV (reference sequence). V gave up 2 bases and J gave up 5 bases, with 10 bases separating them. The CDR3 extends over 15 amino acids. In nucleotides, the CDR3 is TGTGCCAGCAGTTTACCTCAGGGGAATAATTCACCCCTCCACTTT. This encodes CASSLPQGNNSPLHF.

This clonotype was observed a handful of times. The junction differs from germline at one of its ends, possibly a read error. The V and J genes are TRBV7-7 and TRBJ2-2; TRBD1 might be the D (6 bases). Germline CDR1 SSHAT, CDR2 FNYEAQ (reference sequence). The CDR3 loop spans 16 amino acids. The CDR3 DNA sequence: TGTGCTAGCAGCCCGGACAGTCTAATGAACACCGGGGAGCTGTTTTTT. Its translation is CASSPDSLMNTGELFF.

V is TRBV6-1 and J is TRBJ2-2; 8 nucleotides align to TRBD1. Germline trimming cut 4 bases from V and 8 bases from J; bases unmatched to any gene: 12. The CDR3 loop spans 16 amino acids. Germline CDR1 MNHNS, CDR2 SASEGT. CDR3 nucleotide sequence: TGTGCCAGCAGTGGTCCCGGGACAGGCTGGGGTGGGGAGCTGTTTTTT. It is translated as CASSGPGTGWGGELFF.

The rearrangement uses TRBV24-1 and TRBJ2-2, with 7 bases lining up with TRBD1. This CDR3 region has 14 residues. Germline CDR1 is KGHDR and CDR2 is SFDVKD. Unmatched junction bases numbered 2, after V lost 3 bases and J lost 5 bases. CDR3 in DNA: TGTGCCACCAGTGATCCGACAGGGACCGGGGAGCTGTTTTTT. Its protein product is CATSDPTGTGELFF.

The rearrangement uses TRBV10-3 and TRBJ1-5; a weak D match, TRBD1 (5 bases). V gave up 0 bases and J gave up 5 bases, with 20 bases separating them. CDR1 is ENHRY, CDR2 SYGVKD, per germline. The CDR3 has 18 residues. The CDR3 DNA is TGTGCCATCAGTGAGTCGAAGGACGCCGCCGGGGGACATCAGCCCCAGCATTTT. This gives the protein CAISESKDAAGGHQPQHF.

This clonotype was seen a handful of times. The CDR3 is CAWSVGGMDEQYF. As DNA, the CDR3 is TGTGCCTGGAGTGTGGGGGGAATGGACGAGCAGTACTTC. V gene TRBV30 combines with J gene TRBJ2-7; D is possibly TRBD2 (6 bases). Germline V lookup: CDR1 GTSNPN, CDR2 SVGIG (reference sequence). This CDR3 is 13 amino acids long. V lost 0 bases, J lost 5 bases, and 11 bases lay in between.

The chain recombines TRBV7-2 with TRBJ2-7; tentative D call: TRBD1 (6 bases). There are 14 residues in the CDR3. V was shortened by 4 bases and J by 2 bases, with 12 bases between the two germline ends. Germline V gene sequence: CDR1 SGHTA, CDR2 FQGNSA. The CDR3 DNA sequence: TGTGCCAGCAGCTCGGGGACACGGACCTACGAGCAGTACTTC. Protein sequence: CASSSGTRTYEQYF.

The rearrangement joins TRBV28 to TRBJ1-5; D is perhaps TRBD1 (6 bases). The CDR3 length is 16 residues. Germline lookup yields CDR1 MDHEN and CDR2 SYDVKM. V lost 6 bases, J lost 2 bases, and 17 bases lay in between. The DNA of the CDR3 is TGTGCCAGCAGCCAGCGAGGTGGGGGCCGCAATCAGCCCCAGCATTTT. This sequence encodes CASSQRGGGRNQPQHF.

This chain links TRBV7-9 with TRBJ1-1; D possibly corresponds to TRBD1 (5 bases). V dropped 5 bases and J dropped 3 bases, with 13 bases sitting between them. Germline values: CDR1 SEHNR, CDR2 FQNEAQ (reference sequence). This CDR3 is built from 14 residues. This CDR3 reads CASSQQGWDTEAFF. The CDR3 DNA follows: TGTGCCAGCAGCCAGCAGGGTTGGGACACTGAAGCTTTCTTT.

This clonotype was counted a few times. The chain recombines TRBV6-1 with TRBJ1-5, with TRBD1 identical over 9 bases. V was clipped by 5 bases and J by 7 bases; unmatched bases: 6. The CDR3 spans 14 residues. The germline CDR1 and CDR2 sequences are MNHNS and SASEGT. The CDR3 here is CASSQGTGRQPQHF. CDR3 DNA: TGTGCCAGCAGTCAAGGGACAGGGAGACAGCCCCAGCATTTT.